One and the same sample provided the 10 T cell receptor beta chains below, sequenced in a study of T-cell memory formation after mild COVID-19. TCRdb independently ran MiXCR on the 5' RACE reads; one entry per CDR3 protein. The sample carries tens of thousands of distinct CDR3 sequences, roughly 12% recorded once. Sequencing was performed on PBMCs or a T cell subset sorted from them (not recorded which). The receptors come from a man younger than 30 who had mild COVID-19 (a few samples of this study predate the infection). Cell type and time point are not known.

The chain carries TRBV6-4 and TRBJ2-1, with a tentative D call TRBD1 (5 bases). The germline CDR1 and CDR2 sequences are MRHNA and SNTAGT. Trimming removed 7 bases from V and 10 bases from J, with 17 bases in between. The CDR3 covers 13 residues. CDR3 sequence reads: CASTPLGLREQFF. In nucleotides, the CDR3 is TGTGCCAGCACCCCTTTGGGGCTTCGGGAGCAGTTCTTC.

The V and J genes are TRBV7-2 and TRBJ1-1, with D unresolved. This CDR3 region has 11 residues. Per germline, CDR1 SGHTA and CDR2 FQGNSA. V lost 7 bases and J lost 8, with 11 bases in between. The CDR3 DNA sequence: TGTGCCAGCACCCCCGGCAGAGAAGCTTTCTTT. Its translation: CASTPGREAFF.

This clonotype was recorded a few times. The rearrangement uses TRBV20-1 and TRBJ2-5, with 9 bases lining up with TRBD2. CDR3 length: 14 residues. Germline V gene sequence: CDR1 DFQATT, CDR2 SNEGSKA (reference sequence). The trim removed 6 bases at V and 3 bases at J, leaving 8 bases unmatched. CDR3 coding DNA: TGCAGTGCCCCTCCCCGACTAGCGGAAGAGACCCAGTACTTC. It translates to CSAPPRLAEETQYF.

This chain joins TRBV19 and TRBJ2-7; no clear D gene. This CDR3 is built from 12 residues. V lost 5 bases to trimming and J lost 11 bases, with 16 bases between them. Germline-derived CDR1 and CDR2 are LNHDA and SQIVND (reference sequence). The CDR3 nucleotides are TGTGCCAGTAGTCCCGCATACCGTCTGGAGTACGTC. Translated: CASSPAYRLEYV.

This clonotype has only a few counts. This chain uses TRBV5-1 with TRBJ2-1, with 9 nucleotides matching TRBD1. V lost 4 bases to trimming and J lost 6 bases; unmatched junction nucleotides: 5. The length of the CDR3 is 14 residues. Germline V gene sequence: CDR1 SGHRS, CDR2 YFSETQ. As DNA, the CDR3 is TGCGCCAGCAGCCGACAGGGGGACCCCAATGAGCAGTTCTTC. Residues: CASSRQGDPNEQFF.

The chain combines TRBV5-1 with TRBJ2-2; weak D call: TRBD2 (6 bases). The CDR3 has 14 residues. V lost 3 bases to trimming and J lost 8 bases, with 14 bases between them. Germline CDR1 is SGHRS and CDR2 is YFSETQ. CDR3 residues: CASSSQGTSGELFF. In nucleotides, the CDR3 is TGCGCCAGCAGCTCACAAGGGACTTCTGGGGAGCTGTTTTTT.

This clonotype was observed at least ten times. The V and J genes are TRBV29-1 and TRBJ2-7; perhaps TRBD2 as D (5 bases). V lost 2 bases and J 5 bases, leaving 10 bases between the germline ends. In germline, CDR1 is SQVTM, CDR2 ANQGSEA. This CDR3 has 12 residues. In DNA, the CDR3 is TGCAGCGTTGAATTACGGGATAACGAGCAGTACTTC. Its translation: CSVELRDNEQYF.

This clonotype has a handful of counts. The chain has TRBV14 and TRBJ2-5; 7 positions match TRBD2. Trimming cost V 1 base and J 1 base; bases outside gene matches: 6. CDR1 and CDR2 (germline): SGHDN, FVKESK. The CDR3 is 16 residues long. DNA of the CDR3: TGTGCCAGCAGCCAAGGGACTAGGTCTGTCCAAGAGACCCAGTACTTC. It is translated as CASSQGTRSVQETQYF.

J is TRBJ1-2 and V is TRBV19, with TRBD1 matching 7 bases. The V segment lost 10 bases and the J segment 2 bases; nucleotides outside the gene matches: 10. The CDR3 is 14 residues long. From germline, CDR1 is LNHDA and CDR2 SQIVND (reference sequence). The CDR3 loop is CATMKTGMNYGYTF. In nucleotides, the CDR3 is TGTGCCACCATGAAGACAGGGATGAACTATGGCTACACCTTC. Combining the CDR3 with reference TRBV19 and TRBJ1-2 gives the whole variable domain DGGITQSPKYLFRKEGQNVTLSCEQNLNHDAMYWYRQDPGQGLRLIYYSQIVNDFQKGDIAEGYSVSREKKESFPLTVTSAQKNPTAFYLCATMKTGMNYGYTFGSGTRLTVV.

The chain joins TRBV20-1 to TRBJ1-1; D is perhaps TRBD1 (6 bases). The CDR3 sequence is 13 residues long. Germline-derived CDR1 and CDR2 are DFQATT and SNEGSKA (reference sequence). V was pared by 1 base and J by 11 bases, with 17 bases between. CDR3: CSARGGRGAGAFF. CDR3 in DNA: TGCAGTGCTAGAGGCGGCAGGGGCGCGGGGGCTTTCTTT.